Here is one T cell receptor beta chain with its context. The antigen remains unidentified. Distinct nucleotide sequences in the sample also encode this CDR3. This record belongs to a study of cytomegalovirus exposure and HLA in healthy donors. Points from the study as a whole: Researchers catalogued some 160 TCR beta chains as cytomegalovirus-associated. With DRB1 most and HLA-C fewest, TCR association rates differed between HLA loci in a later analysis. Sequences of the TCR beta chain were said to predict the HLA-A and HLA-B alleles of most subjects accurately.

Germline V gene data show CDR1 as MNHGY and CDR2 as SAAAGT. V trimming: 3 bases; J trimming: 4 bases; junction bases outside the gene matches: 7. The CDR3 runs to 16 residues. Primers for the PCR totalled 60 Vbeta and 13 Jbeta. In the original analysis: The authors later counted roughly 87 million unique TCR beta chains, 9.5 million to 13 million of them shared. This table comes from immunoSEQ multiplex PCR, and its TCRdb copy is limited to in-frame clones, with some not included. V, J and clone size are those of that table, while D and trimming were read from the DNA. This sample carries roughly 50,000 clones, 70% to 75% of them seen once, and the ten largest clones take approximately 6.3%.

The source of this sequence is a man aged 25 to 45 in good health and CMV-seropositive. Specimen: PBMCs. The chain couples TRBV6-8 to TRBJ2-5, with TRBD2 matching over 11 bases. The DNA of the CDR3 is TGTGCCAGCAGTTATGTCCTAGCGGGGGGCATAGAGACCCAGTACTTC. It is translated as CASSYVLAGGIETQYF.